This TCR beta chain was identified during a study of regulatory T cells in long-lasting Graves disease. Study conclusions and caveats: New patients shared around 1,000 public clonotypes, and persistent patients shared more, with 2,741.

Time point specified: persistent/refractory GD, antithyroid drugs over 5 years with positive TRAb. PBMCs provided the RNA from which the TCR library was made. Blood from the periphery, around 10 milliliters in all, was drawn into EDTA tubes. This CDR3 region has 17 residues. The germline CDR1 and CDR2 sequences are MDHEN and SYDVKM. V lost 5 bases to trimming and J lost 0 bases; unmatched junction nucleotides: 10. In building TCR beta libraries, iRepertoire HTBI primers were used together with Arm-PCR of CDR3 regions. TCRdb re-called the multiplex PCR reads through MiXCR, storing one row per CDR3 protein. The sample yields fewer than 400,000 distinct CDR3 sequences, around a fifth seen once. This clonotype was observed at least ten times. Its antigen remains unknown.

The clonotype originates from a female donor with Graves disease. Sequencing used peripheral blood mononuclear cells (PBMCs), obtained when the disease was refractory, from a patient treated with antithyroid drugs. This chain links TRBV28 with TRBJ2-7, with 10 bases that match TRBD2. CDR3 protein: CASSPGLAEGLSYEQYF. As DNA, the CDR3 is TGTGCCAGCAGTCCTGGACTAGCGGAGGGGCTCTCCTACGAGCAGTACTTC. Variable domain in full (rest from reference TRBV28 and TRBJ2-7): DVKVTQSSRYLVKRTGEKVFLECVQDMDHENMFWYRQDPGLGLRLIYFSYDVKMKEKGDIPEGYSVSREKKERFSLILESASTNQTSMYLCASSPGLAEGLSYEQYFGPGTRLTVT.